The next 27 T cell receptor beta chains were all read from a single sample in a study of blood T cell repertoires in COVID-19. Sequencing was performed with immunoSEQ multiplex PCR; in TCRdb, only in-frame clones are kept and a portion is missing. The table includes about 220,000 clones, approximately 86% detected once. The source material was peripheral blood. These receptors were collected from a man between 40 and 49 years old with acute or convalescent COVID-19.

The chain joins TRBV27 to TRBJ1-5; a weak D match, TRBD1 (6 bases). There are 14 residues in the CDR3. V lost 5 bases and J 7 bases, leaving 15 bases between the germline ends. Germline values: CDR1 MNHEY, CDR2 SMNVEV (reference sequence). CDR3 bases: TGTGCCAGCAGTCCCTACCACACAGGGCAGCCCCAGCATTTT. As protein: CASSPYHTGQPQHF.

The CDR3 region has the DNA TGCGCCAGCAGTCAAAGGGGAACCCTCTATAATTCACCCCTCCACTTT. This encodes CASSQRGTLYNSPLHF. The chain uses TRBV23-1 and TRBJ1-6; D might be TRBD1 (5 bases). Being an ORF, TRBV23-1 has a function that is uncertain. V gave up 2 bases and J gave up 3 bases, with 11 bases separating them. The length of the CDR3 is 16 residues.

This clone was seen once. J is TRBJ1-1 and V is TRBV19; D uncertain. The germline V gene has CDR1 LNHDA and CDR2 SQIVND (reference sequence). This CDR3 contains 14 residues. V was cut by 4 bases and J by 1 base, with 10 bases left in between. This CDR3 is CASSRAAPNTEAFF. CDR3 in DNA: TGTGCCAGTAGTAGGGCAGCACCGAACACTGAAGCTTTCTTT.

For the CDR3, the DNA is TGCGCCAGCAGCTTGGGGTTGGGCCCGCACACAGATACGCAGTATTTT. Its protein is CASSLGLGPHTDTQYF. The chain recombines TRBV5-1 with TRBJ2-3; no reliable D call. The CDR3 is 16 residues long. V was cut by 0 bases and J by 2 bases, with 13 bases left in between. Germline CDR1 reads SGHRS; CDR2 reads YFSETQ.

V gene TRBV5-5 combines with J gene TRBJ2-7; TRBD1 aligns across 8 bases. Germline loops: CDR1 SGHKS, CDR2 YYEKEE (reference sequence). V dropped 5 bases and J dropped 4; count of bases not matched to a gene: 11. The CDR3 spans 15 residues. The CDR3 protein is CASRSGQAITYEQYF. The CDR3 nucleotides read TGTGCCAGCAGATCGGGACAGGCCATCACATACGAGCAGTACTTC.

The sample holds one count of this clone. The chain carries TRBV11-2 and TRBJ2-7; D perhaps matches TRBD2 (7 bases). The V gene's germline CDR1 is SGHAT and CDR2 FQNNGV. The CDR3 length is 16 residues. Between the trimmed V and J ends, which lost 0 bases and 2 bases, there was a span of 14 bases. The CDR3 region is CASSLDFRGLPYEQYF. CDR3 DNA: TGTGCCAGCAGCTTAGATTTCAGGGGACTACCCTACGAGCAGTACTTC.

This clone has only one observation. The chain combines TRBV6-2 or TRBV6-3 with TRBJ1-1, with 9 bases lining up with TRBD1. The J segment lost 4 bases and the V segment lost 0 bases, leaving 9 bases of the junction unmatched. This CDR3 is built from 17 residues. Germline V CDR1 and CDR2: MNHEY, SVGEGT. The CDR3 DNA follows: TGTGCCAGCAGTTACTCGAGCTATAGGGGACAGGGCACTGAAGCTTTCTTT. It encodes CASSYSSYRGQGTEAFF.

This rearrangement joins TRBV28 to TRBJ2-3; 7 nucleotides match TRBD2. The CDR3 is 13 amino acids. Germline V gene data show CDR1 as MDHEN and CDR2 as SYDVKM. Trimming cost V 8 bases and J 1 base; bases outside gene matches: 3. CDR3 DNA: TGTGCCAGCGACCGGGGGGGCACAGATACGCAGTATTTT. Translation gives CASDRGGTDTQYF.

As for this clone: Other DNA sequences in the sample encode the same CDR3. V usage is TRBV11-2 and J usage is TRBJ2-7; 11 bases line up with TRBD1. Germline V gene sequence: CDR1 SGHAT, CDR2 FQNNGV. This CDR3 region has 14 residues. Trimming at V came to 5 bases and at J to 3 bases, leaving 3 bases not matched to a gene. CDR3 coding DNA: TGTGCCAGCAGCCTCGGGACAGGGGGCTACGAGCAGTACTTC. Protein: CASSLGTGGYEQYF.

V is TRBV29-1 and J is TRBJ2-5, with TRBD1 matching 9 bases. Germline V gene data show CDR1 as SQVTM and CDR2 as ANQGSEA. V shed 6 bases, J shed 4 bases, and the junction held 6 bases outside the gene matches. The CDR3 contains 13 residues. The CDR3 DNA is TGCAGCGTCCAAACGACAGGGGGAGAGACCCAGTACTTC. Its protein is CSVQTTGGETQYF.

This sequence joins TRBV5-1 and TRBJ2-1; D unresolved. The germline V and J ends were trimmed by 4 bases and 6 bases, with 11 bases remaining between them. Germline V gene lookup returns CDR1 SGHRS and CDR2 YFSETQ. The length of the CDR3 is 13 residues. The chain's CDR3 is CASSESTTNEQFF. CDR3 sequence (DNA): TGCGCCAGCAGCGAATCCACTACCAATGAGCAGTTCTTC. Filled out from reference TRBV5-1 and TRBJ2-1, the complete variable domain reads KAGVTQTPRYLIKTRGQQVTLSCSPISGHRSVSWYQQTPGQGLQFLFEYFSETQRNKGNFPGRFSGRQFSNSRSEMNVSTLELGDSALYLCASSESTTNEQFFGPGTRLTVL.

The chain links TRBV12-3 or TRBV12-4 to TRBJ1-6; 7 bases match TRBD1. This CDR3 comprises 13 residues. With 8 bases clipped from V and 7 bases from J, the junction kept 5 bases outside the gene matches. CDR3 in amino acids: CASAPDRNSPLHF. The CDR3 DNA is TGTGCCAGCGCTCCGGACAGGAATTCACCCCTCCACTTT.

This chain links TRBV6-5 with TRBJ2-5; tentatively, D is TRBD1 (5 bases). V was cut by 6 bases and J by 5 bases, with 13 bases left in between. Germline V gives CDR1 MNHEY, CDR2 SVGAGI. The CDR3 runs 13 residues. As DNA, the CDR3 is TGTGCCAGCAGGAGTAGGGGTAGGGAGACCCAGTACTTC. This translates into CASRSRGRETQYF.

The gene calls are TRBV10-1 and TRBJ2-7, with 8 bases identical to TRBD2. Germline-derived CDR1 and CDR2 are WNHNN and SYGVQD (reference sequence). V was pared by 3 bases and J by 3 bases, with 4 bases of the junction left unmatched. CDR3 length equals 14 residues. This CDR3 is CASSDRGGDYEQYF. CDR3 DNA sequence: TGCGCCAGCAGTGATCGGGGGGGGGACTACGAGCAGTACTTC.

This chain connects TRBV6-5 to TRBJ2-1; the match to TRBD2 covers 11 bases. Trimming took 1 base from V and 3 from J; bases not matched to a gene: 2. Germline V gives CDR1 MNHEY, CDR2 SVGAGI. This CDR3 comprises 16 residues. This chain's CDR3 is CASSYYLAGGYNEQFF. DNA of the CDR3: TGTGCCAGCAGTTACTACCTAGCGGGGGGCTACAATGAGCAGTTCTTC.

The CDR3 DNA reads TGTGCCAGCAGCTCGGGGTATAGCAATCAGCCCCAGCATTTT. This sequence encodes CASSSGYSNQPQHF. V is TRBV6-5 and J is TRBJ1-5; D remains unclear. Trimming shortened V by 6 bases and J by 0 bases, and 9 bases separated the two germline ends. Germline CDR1 is MNHEY and CDR2 is SVGAGI. The CDR3 covers 14 residues.

The chain recombines TRBV6-5 with TRBJ1-2; a weak D match, TRBD1 (6 bases). Germline V CDR1 and CDR2: MNHEY, SVGAGI. There are 13 residues in the CDR3. Trimming stripped 3 bases from V and 6 bases from J, with 11 bases between. CDR3 residues: CASSYNRVDGYTF. DNA for the CDR3: TGTGCCAGCAGTTATAACAGGGTGGATGGCTACACCTTC.

The chain carries TRBV6-5 and TRBJ1-2, with 8 bases fitting TRBD1. The CDR3 has 15 amino acids. The germline gives CDR1 MNHEY, CDR2 SVGAGI. V lost 9 bases, J lost 3 bases, and 12 bases stayed unmatched. The CDR3 nucleotides read TGTGCCAGTATACCGGGACAGGCCGCTTACTATGGCTACACCTTC. It is translated as CASIPGQAAYYGYTF.

This chain links TRBV20-1 with TRBJ1-2; D unclear. Between the trimmed V and J ends, which lost 3 bases and 8 bases, there was a span of 19 bases. This CDR3 contains 14 residues. CDR1 is DFQATT and CDR2 is SNEGSKA in the germline V gene (reference sequence). In DNA, the CDR3 is TGCAGTGCTAGTAAGGCGGGTCAAACGGAGGGCTACACCTTC. Translated, it gives CSASKAGQTEGYTF.

This clone was observed at least ten times. An end of the junction does not agree with germline; a read error may underlie this. The genes are TRBV6-1 and TRBJ1-1; D remains ambiguous. Germline loops: CDR1 MNHNS, CDR2 SASEGT. CDR3 size: 14 residues. CDR3 nucleotides: TGTGCCAGCAGTAAAGCGAACCCGGGGACTGAAGCTTTCTTT. Translated: CASSKANPGTEAFF.

The rearrangement links TRBV7-9 to TRBJ2-7; 7 bases agree with TRBD1. Trimming removed 5 bases from V and 4 bases from J; junction bases left unmatched: 11. CDR1 and CDR2 from the germline V gene are SEHNR and FQNEAQ (reference sequence). The CDR3 is 15 residues long. CDR3 DNA: TGTGCCAGCAGCGTAGGACAGGCGCCGGGGTACGAGCAGTACTTC. It codes for CASSVGQAPGYEQYF.

The J gene is TRBJ1-5, the V gene TRBV5-5; 7 nucleotides match TRBD1. CDR1 SGHKS and CDR2 YYEKEE come from the germline V gene (reference sequence). V was clipped by 4 bases and J by 2 bases; unmatched bases: 6. The CDR3 covers 15 residues. CDR3 sequence: CASSPQGEGNQPQHF. In DNA, the CDR3 is TGTGCCAGCAGCCCTCAGGGGGAAGGCAATCAGCCCCAGCATTTT.

This clone was detected once. This chain connects TRBV2 to TRBJ1-6, with TRBD1 matching over 7 bases. Germline CDR1 is SNHLY and CDR2 is FYNNEI. The length of the CDR3 is 15 residues. V shed 6 bases, J shed 0 bases, and the junction held 2 bases outside the gene matches. This CDR3 is CASRDRSSYNSPLHF. CDR3 in DNA: TGTGCCAGCAGGGACAGGAGCTCCTATAATTCACCCCTCCACTTT.

This clone showed up just a few times. This chain links TRBV9 with TRBJ2-5; 10 nucleotides match TRBD1. The CDR3 is 16 residues long. The J segment lost 5 bases and the V segment lost 3 bases, leaving 10 bases of the junction unmatched. Germline CDR1 reads SGDLS; CDR2 reads YYNGEE. The CDR3 DNA follows: TGTGCCAGCAGCGGAGGGACAGGGGCTTTCGGGGAGACCCAGTACTTC. Its translation: CASSGGTGAFGETQYF.

This clone was picked up one time. The chain has TRBV5-4 and TRBJ1-6, with D hard to call. The CDR3 is made up of 12 amino acids. The germline V and J ends were trimmed by 10 bases and 8 bases, with 13 bases remaining between them. Germline CDR1 is SGHNT and CDR2 is YYREEE (reference sequence). The CDR3 sequence: CAGGKRDSPLHF. CDR3 in DNA: TGTGCCGGTGGAAAGAGGGATTCACCCCTCCACTTT.

The chain carries TRBV27 and TRBJ2-7, with D perhaps TRBD2 (6 bases). Germline CDR1 MNHEY, CDR2 SMNVEV (reference sequence). Trimming left V 5 bases short and J 2 bases short, with 25 bases between. This CDR3 region has 18 residues. DNA of the CDR3: TGTGCCAGCAGTCCCCGGGGGACCCCAGATACCCCGACCTACGAGCAGTACTTC. Residues: CASSPRGTPDTPTYEQYF.

This clone came up once. Other nucleotide sequences from this sample produce the same CDR3. This chain uses TRBV5-1 with TRBJ1-2; D is possibly TRBD1 (6 bases). Germline-derived CDR1 and CDR2 are SGHRS and YFSETQ. The CDR3 loop spans 13 amino acids. Trimming pared 4 bases from V and 1 base from J, leaving 8 bases between. CDR3 region: CASSPDSNYGYTF. The CDR3 coding sequence is TGCGCCAGCAGCCCGGACAGTAACTATGGCTACACCTTC.